This passage covers 19 T cell receptor beta chains from one sample sequenced in a study of blood T cell repertoires in COVID-19. Sequencing used immunoSEQ multiplex PCR; TCRdb keeps in-frame clones, though not all of them. Of around 310,000 clones listed, about nine tenths are singletons. Sequenced sample: PBMCs or T cells enriched from blood (not recorded which). All receptors derive from a woman aged 25 to 39 who had recovered from COVID-19.

There are a few counts of this clone. The chain links TRBV5-1 to TRBJ1-4; 7 bases are shared with TRBD1. The CDR3 is 14 amino acids. The V gene's germline CDR1 is SGHRS and CDR2 YFSETQ. V shed 5 bases, J shed 7 bases, and the junction held 8 bases outside the gene matches. CDR3 nucleotides: TGCGCCAGCAGACCTGACAGGGCTTTTGAAAAACTGTTTTTT. This sequence encodes CASRPDRAFEKLFF.

V gene TRBV6-5 combines with J gene TRBJ1-1; 9 bases align to TRBD1. V shed 9 bases and J 3 bases; nucleotides not matched to a gene: 8. The CDR3 consists of 14 residues. Germline-derived CDR1 and CDR2 are MNHEY and SVGAGI. The CDR3 sequence: CASRTGGSYTEAFF. For the CDR3, the DNA is TGTGCCAGTAGAACAGGGGGCTCGTACACTGAAGCTTTCTTT.

The rearrangement joins TRBV10-3 to TRBJ1-2; the match to TRBD1 covers 8 bases. The CDR3 is 14 residues long. CDR1 is ENHRY and CDR2 is SYGVKD in the germline V gene. After removal of 7 bases from V and 4 bases from J, the junction contained 8 bases not matched to a gene. The CDR3 nucleotides are TGTGCCATCAAGGCAGGGGGCGCCGGCTATGGCTACACCTTC. This gives the protein CAIKAGGAGYGYTF.

V gene TRBV6-5 combines with J gene TRBJ1-3; 8 positions match TRBD1. The CDR3 length is 16 residues. CDR1 is MNHEY and CDR2 is SVGAGI in the germline V gene. J was trimmed by 0 bases and V by 0 bases; bases with no gene match: 1. The CDR3 loop reads CASSYSRGPSGNTIYF. CDR3 nucleotide sequence: TGTGCCAGCAGTTACTCCAGGGGGCCCTCTGGAAACACCATATATTTT.

This chain connects TRBV9 to TRBJ2-1, with 10 bases identical to TRBD1. This CDR3 has 15 residues. Germline V gene data show CDR1 as SGDLS and CDR2 as YYNGEE. V shed 3 bases, J shed 8 bases, and the junction held 8 bases outside the gene matches. CDR3 DNA: TGTGCCAGCAGCGCTTGGACAGGGGGTAGCGATGAGCAGTTCTTC. Protein sequence: CASSAWTGGSDEQFF.

This rearrangement joins TRBV5-1 to TRBJ2-7; 9 bases match TRBD1. CDR1 is SGHRS and CDR2 is YFSETQ in the germline V gene. This CDR3 is 14 amino acids long. V lost 4 bases and J lost 5; bases outside the gene matches: 7. In DNA form, the CDR3 reads TGCGCCAGCAGCACCGGACAGGGGATCAACGAGCAGTACTTC. Its translation: CASSTGQGINEQYF.

The chain links TRBV7-6 to TRBJ2-1; TRBD2 matches 9 bases. Looked up from germline, CDR1 is SGHVS and CDR2 is FNYEAQ. The CDR3 runs to 16 residues. The V gene end was trimmed by 0 bases and the J gene end by 8 bases; junction bases not matched to a gene: 8. In nucleotides, the CDR3 is TGTGCCAGCAGCTTAGCATATAGCGGGAGTCCCGATGAGCAGTTCTTC. Amino acids: CASSLAYSGSPDEQFF.

V is TRBV5-5 and J is TRBJ2-3; TRBD1 aligns across 12 bases. Losses at the gene ends were 4 bases for V and 4 bases for J; bases not matched to a gene: 4. CDR1 SGHKS and CDR2 YYEKEE come from the germline V gene (reference sequence). The CDR3 runs 15 residues. CDR3: CASSLGTGGADTQYF. The CDR3 DNA sequence: TGTGCCAGCAGCCTAGGGACAGGGGGCGCAGATACGCAGTATTTT.

This chain joins TRBV7-6 and TRBJ2-1, with D tentatively TRBD1 (6 bases). This CDR3 spans 16 amino acids. In germline, CDR1 is SGHVS, CDR2 FNYEAQ. The V end was cut by 4 bases, the J end by 2 bases, with 15 bases between. CDR3 coding DNA: TGTGCCAGCAGCTGGGTCGAGGGGGAGACCTACAATGAGCAGTTCTTC. Its translation is CASSWVEGETYNEQFF. The full variable domain, rest sourced from reference TRBV7-6 and TRBJ2-1, is GAGVSQSPRYKVTKRGQDVALRCDPISGHVSLYWYRQALGQGPEFLTYFNYEAQQDKSGLPNDRFSAERPEGSISTLTIQRTEQRDSAMYRCASSWVEGETYNEQFFGPGTRLTVL.

CDR3 bases: TGTGCCAGCAGCTGGGGGACTAGCGGGAGGTACGAGCAGTACTTC. Residues: CASSWGTSGRYEQYF. This rearrangement joins TRBV11-2 to TRBJ2-7; TRBD2 matches 15 bases. After removal of 4 bases from V and 4 bases from J, the junction contained 2 bases not matched to a gene. The length of the CDR3 is 15 residues. The V gene's germline CDR1 is SGHAT and CDR2 FQNNGV. The variable domain in full, with the rest retrieved from reference TRBV11-2 and TRBJ2-7, is EAGVAQSPRYKIIEKRQSVAFWCNPISGHATLYWYQQILGQGPKLLIQFQNNGVVDDSQLPKDRFSAERLKGVDSTLKIQPAKLEDSAVYLCASSWGTSGRYEQYFGPGTRLTVT.

V and J are TRBV6-2 or TRBV6-3 and TRBJ2-5; 8 bases map to TRBD2. The length of the CDR3 is 15 residues. V shed 5 bases, J shed 3 bases, and the junction held 8 bases outside the gene matches. Germline V gene sequence: CDR1 MNHEY, CDR2 SVGEGT. The CDR3 region has the DNA TGTGCCAGCAGTCAGGGACTAGGGGCAAAAGAGACCCAGTACTTC. Its protein is CASSQGLGAKETQYF.

The chain uses TRBV30 and TRBJ2-1, with D perhaps TRBD2 (5 bases). Germline loops: CDR1 GTSNPN, CDR2 SVGIG (reference sequence). V lost 4 bases and J 5 bases, leaving 12 bases between the germline ends. The CDR3 runs 13 residues. CDR3 coding DNA: TGTGCCTGGAACCTAGCTTCCCACAATGAGCAGTTCTTC. This encodes CAWNLASHNEQFF.

V and J are TRBV7-2 and TRBJ2-1, with D uncertain. V was pared by 7 bases and J by 6 bases, with 19 bases between. Per germline, CDR1 SGHTA and CDR2 FQGNSA. CDR3 length: 15 amino acids. The CDR3 DNA reads TGTGCCAGCACCCTTAGTCTACGTTTCGGCAATGAGCAGTTCTTC. Translated: CASTLSLRFGNEQFF.

The CDR3 sequence is CASSYRFAASNQPQHF. Written as DNA, the CDR3 is TGTGCCAGCAGTTACCGATTCGCGGCTTCAAATCAGCCCCAGCATTTT. The J gene is TRBJ1-5, the V gene TRBV2; D remains unclear. Germline V gene lookup returns CDR1 SNHLY and CDR2 FYNNEI. This CDR3 spans 16 amino acids. Trimming took off 5 bases at V and 4 bases at J, with 18 bases between the two ends. The full variable domain, rest sourced from reference TRBV2 and TRBJ1-5, is EPEVTQTPSHQVTQMGQEVILRCVPISNHLYFYWYRQILGQKVEFLVSFYNNEISEKSEIFDDQFSVERPDGSNFTLKIRSTKLEDSAMYFCASSYRFAASNQPQHFGDGTRLSIL.

This chain uses TRBV7-9 with TRBJ1-5; TRBD1 matches at 11 bases. The CDR3 is made up of 15 amino acids. From germline, CDR1 is SEHNR and CDR2 FQNEAQ (reference sequence). V gave up 1 base and J gave up 6 bases; unmatched junction bases: 2. The CDR3 DNA reads as TGTGCCAGCAGCTTAGGGGGGACAGGGGGTCAGCCCCAGCATTTT. Translation gives CASSLGGTGGQPQHF. The whole variable domain, filled in from reference TRBV7-9 and TRBJ1-5, reads DTGVSQNPRHKITKRGQNVTFRCDPISEHNRLYWYRQTLGQGPEFLTYFQNEAQLEKSRLLSDRFSAERPKGSFSTLEIQRTEQGDSAMYLCASSLGGTGGQPQHFGDGTRLSIL.

V gene TRBV5-1 combines with J gene TRBJ2-3; TRBD2 matches 10 bases. The V and J ends lost 3 bases and 2 bases, in that order; junction bases with no gene match: 6. Germline V lookup: CDR1 SGHRS, CDR2 YFSETQ. CDR3 length: 16 residues. CDR3 nucleotide sequence: TGCGCCAGCAGCTATGAGACTAGCGGGTACACAGATACGCAGTATTTT. Its translation is CASSYETSGYTDTQYF.

The rearrangement links TRBV19 to TRBJ2-1, with 9 bases lining up with TRBD1. The CDR3 contains 13 residues. Germline V gene lookup returns CDR1 LNHDA and CDR2 SQIVND (reference sequence). Germline trimming cut 4 bases from V and 8 bases from J; bases unmatched to any gene: 3. The CDR3 nucleotides read TGTGCCAGTAGTAAGGACAGGGGCTATGAGCAGTTCTTC. The encoded protein is CASSKDRGYEQFF.

V gene TRBV12-3 or TRBV12-4 combines with J gene TRBJ1-2; D gene uncertain. V shed 3 bases and J shed 4 bases, with 6 bases lying between them. This CDR3 has 12 amino acids. The CDR3 DNA is TGTGCCAGCAGTTTTTTCAGCTATGGCTACACCTTC. It codes for CASSFFSYGYTF.

CDR3 sequence: CASAGIYNSPLHF. The CDR3 coding sequence is TGTGCCAGCGCAGGGATCTATAATTCACCCCTCCACTTT. The chain couples TRBV19 to TRBJ1-6; perhaps TRBD1 as D (5 bases). The CDR3 sequence is 13 residues long. Germline V gene data show CDR1 as LNHDA and CDR2 as SQIVND (reference sequence). Trimming left V 9 bases short and J 3 bases short, with 9 bases between. Complete variable domain (other parts from reference TRBV19 and TRBJ1-6): DGGITQSPKYLFRKEGQNVTLSCEQNLNHDAMYWYRQDPGQGLRLIYYSQIVNDFQKGDIAEGYSVSREKKESFPLTVTSAQKNPTAFYLCASAGIYNSPLHFGNGTRLTVT.